This T cell receptor (beta chain) comes out of a study of T-cell reconstitution after alpha-beta-depleted transplantation in children. The CDR3 spans 12 residues. The germline gives CDR1 SQVTM, CDR2 ANQGSEA. J was trimmed by 4 bases and V by 7 bases; bases with no gene match: 6. Preparation of the TCRbeta library was carried out with unique molecular identifiers. TCRdb ran MiXCR on the PCR reads and lists one entry per CDR3 protein. Among 500,000 to 600,000 distinct CDR3 sequences, approximately 32% were seen once, and the ten largest hold 2% to 3%. The source was PBMCs from the stem cell graft donor, collected from the stem cell graft. This chain joins TRBV29-1 and TRBJ1-2; TRBD1 aligns across 7 bases. This clonotype originated in a human donor who donated a stem cell graft to a child with aplastic anemia. The CDR3 sequence is CSAETGLYGYTF. Written as DNA, the CDR3 is TGCAGCGCCGAGACAGGGCTCTATGGCTACACCTTC.